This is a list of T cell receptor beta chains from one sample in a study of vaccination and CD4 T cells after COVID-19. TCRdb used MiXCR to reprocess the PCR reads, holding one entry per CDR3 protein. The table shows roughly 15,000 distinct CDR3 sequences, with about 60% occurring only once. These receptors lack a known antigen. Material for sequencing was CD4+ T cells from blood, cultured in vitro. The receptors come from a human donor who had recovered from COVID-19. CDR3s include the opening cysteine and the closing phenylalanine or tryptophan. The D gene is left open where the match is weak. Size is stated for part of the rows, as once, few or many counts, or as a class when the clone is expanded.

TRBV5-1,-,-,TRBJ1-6,CASSAGGRWDSPLHF,TGCGCCAGCAGCGCGGGGGGACGGTGGGATTCACCCCTCCACTTT
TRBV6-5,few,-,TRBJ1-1,CASSYGALNTEAFF,TGTGCCAGCAGTTACGGTGCTCTCAACACTGAAGCTTTCTTT
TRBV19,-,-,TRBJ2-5,CASSGQETQYF,TGTGCCAGTAGCGGGCAAGAGACCCAGTACTTC
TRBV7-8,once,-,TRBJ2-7,CASSPRLGGGEQYF,TGTGCCAGCAGCCCGCGGTTAGGAGGGGGCGAGCAGTACTTC
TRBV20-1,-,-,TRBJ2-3,CSAINLDTQYF,TGCAGTGCCATCAACCTTGATACGCAGTATTTT
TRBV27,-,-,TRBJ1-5,CASSLRSSGYSNQPQHF,TGTGCCAGCAGTTTAAGGTCCTCAGGGTATAGCAATCAGCCCCAGCATTTT
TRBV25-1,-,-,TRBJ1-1,CASRPTLGNTEAFF,TGTGCCAGCAGGCCTACACTTGGGAACACTGAAGCTTTCTTT
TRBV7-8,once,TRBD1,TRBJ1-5,CASSLHRGRDSNQPQHF,TGTGCCAGCAGCCTCCACAGGGGGAGAGATAGCAATCAGCCCCAGCATTTT
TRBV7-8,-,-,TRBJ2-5,CASSSRLKRETQYF,TGTGCCAGCAGCTCGCGACTCAAACGGGAGACCCAGTACTTC
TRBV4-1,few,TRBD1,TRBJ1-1,CASRRQQGAEAFF,TGCGCCAGCAGGCGACAACAGGGGGCTGAAGCTTTCTTT
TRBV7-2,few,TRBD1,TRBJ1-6,CASSLFQGASSPLHF,TGTGCCAGCAGCTTATTCCAGGGGGCAAGTTCACCCCTCCACTTT
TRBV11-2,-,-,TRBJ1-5,CASSLGRNNQPQHF,TGTGCCAGCAGCTTAGGACGGAACAATCAGCCCCAGCATTTT
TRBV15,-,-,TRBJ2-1,CATSRDAGAGNEQFF,TGTGCCACCAGCAGAGATGCGGGCGCGGGGAATGAGCAGTTCTTC
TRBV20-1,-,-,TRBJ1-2,CSAREGQNYGYTF,TGCAGTGCTAGGGAAGGACAGAACTATGGCTACACCTTC
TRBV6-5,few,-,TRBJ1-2,CASSYSTLGGAYGYTF,TGTGCCAGCAGTTACTCGACCTTGGGGGGGGCCTATGGCTACACCTTC
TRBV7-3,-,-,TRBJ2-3,CASSRGGTDTQYF,TGTGCCAGCAGCCGGGGAGGCACAGATACGCAGTATTTT
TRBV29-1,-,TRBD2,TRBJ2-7,CSVETGTSGRREYF,TGCAGCGTTGAAACCGGGACTAGCGGGAGACGGGAGTACTTC
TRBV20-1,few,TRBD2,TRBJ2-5,CSASRGRVQETQYF,TGCAGTGCTAGCCGGGGGAGGGTCCAAGAGACCCAGTACTTC
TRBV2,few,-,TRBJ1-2,CASSEARRQANYGYTF,TGTGCCAGCAGTGAAGCGAGGAGACAGGCGAACTATGGCTACACCTTC
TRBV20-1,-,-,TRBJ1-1,CSASPGGFAFF,TGCAGTGCTAGCCCGGGGGGTTTCGCTTTCTTT
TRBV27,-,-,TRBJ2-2,CAIRGPMNTGELFF,TGTGCCATCCGGGGCCCCATGAACACCGGGGAGCTGTTTTTT
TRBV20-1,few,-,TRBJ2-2,CSAQPAEWTGELFF,TGCAGTGCTCAGCCAGCGGAATGGACCGGGGAGCTGTTTTTT
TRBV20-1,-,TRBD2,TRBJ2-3,CSASGRYLTDTQYF,TGCAGTGCTAGCGGGAGGTACCTCACAGATACGCAGTATTTT
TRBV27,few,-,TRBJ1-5,CASRGGAGIGGNQPQHF,TGTGCCAGCAGAGGGGGGGCAGGCATCGGTGGCAATCAGCCCCAGCATTTT
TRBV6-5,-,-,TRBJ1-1,CASSYLPGTEAFF,TGTGCCAGCAGTTACTTACCAGGTACTGAAGCTTTCTTT
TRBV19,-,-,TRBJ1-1,CASSVRGTEAFF,TGTGCCAGTAGTGTACGTGGCACTGAAGCTTTCTTT
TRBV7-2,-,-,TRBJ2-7,CASSPAGPAWEQYF,TGTGCCAGCAGCCCAGCGGGCCCCGCCTGGGAGCAGTACTTC
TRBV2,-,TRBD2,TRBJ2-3,CASSELAGGVGTDTQYF,TGTGCCAGCAGTGAACTAGCGGGAGGTGTGGGCACAGATACGCAGTATTTT
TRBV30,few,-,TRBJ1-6,CAWSAAGGHSPLHF,TGTGCCTGGAGTGCTGCGGGGGGCCATTCACCCCTCCACTTT
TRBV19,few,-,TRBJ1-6,CASSINTRPGQGSPLHF,TGTGCCAGTAGTATAAATACCCGACCCGGCCAAGGTTCACCCCTCCACTTT
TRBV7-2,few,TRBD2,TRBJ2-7,CASSPRLAGEGDEQYF,TGTGCCAGCAGCCCCCGACTAGCGGGAGAAGGCGACGAGCAGTACTTC
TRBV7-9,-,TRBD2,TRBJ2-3,CASSQRPGLAGGDTQYF,TGTGCCAGCAGCCAACGTCCGGGACTAGCGGGAGGGGATACGCAGTATTTT
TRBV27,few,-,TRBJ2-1,CASSSTGGVSSYNEQFF,TGTGCCAGCAGTTCAACCGGGGGAGTGAGCTCCTACAATGAGCAGTTCTTC
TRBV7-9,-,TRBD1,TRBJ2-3,CASSLTGSTDTQYF,TGTGCCAGCAGCCTGACAGGGAGCACAGATACGCAGTATTTT
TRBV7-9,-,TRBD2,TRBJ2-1,CASSFVPLWREGRVDEQFF,TGTGCCAGCAGCTTTGTCCCCTTATGGCGGGAGGGTCGGGTGGATGAGCAGTTCTTC
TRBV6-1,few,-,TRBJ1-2,CASSEQPNINYGYTF,TGTGCCAGCAGTGAACAACCCAATATTAACTATGGCTACACCTTC
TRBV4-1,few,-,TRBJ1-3,CASSQEGAGSSGNTIYF,TGCGCCAGCAGCCAAGAGGGGGCAGGGAGCTCTGGAAACACCATATATTTT
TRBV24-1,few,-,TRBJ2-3,CATSDFGSSTDTQYF,TGTGCCACCAGTGATTTCGGCAGTAGCACAGATACGCAGTATTTT